This T cell receptor beta chain was obtained from a study of T cell repertoires in cytomegalovirus infection. This clonotype was recorded at least ten times. TCRdb recomputed calls from the reads with MiXCR, one row per CDR3 protein. The table shows hundreds of thousands of distinct CDR3 sequences, with approximately 40% occurring only once. Sequenced: PBMCs. The receptor's source is a human donor in good health (CMV status not recorded). Some clones in this sample may be carry-over from other donors' samples.

The CDR3 sequence is CASSLSSPLTDTQYF. The CDR3 coding sequence is TGTGCCAGCAGCCTATCTAGTCCACTCACAGATACGCAGTATTTT. The V call is TRBV28, the J call TRBJ2-3; D gene uncertain. Germline CDR1 MDHEN, CDR2 SYDVKM. This CDR3 contains 15 residues. V was shortened by 6 bases and J by 2 bases, with 15 bases between the two germline ends. Drawing the rest from reference TRBV28 and TRBJ2-3, the complete variable domain is DVKVTQSSRYLVKRTGEKVFLECVQDMDHENMFWYRQDPGLGLRLIYFSYDVKMKEKGDIPEGYSVSREKKERFSLILESASTNQTSMYLCASSLSSPLTDTQYFGPGTRLTVL.